This T cell receptor (beta chain) was identified during a study of cytotoxic CD8 clonotypes in ibrutinib-treated CLL. V shed 2 bases and J shed 4 bases, with 10 bases lying between them. The CDR3 contains 14 residues. Germline CDR1 is SGHAT and CDR2 is FQNNGV. Only in-frame clones appear in the TCRdb table, and some are missing; sequencing was by immunoSEQ multiplex PCR. The sample has 250,000 to 350,000 clones; 76% are singletons. The sequence was obtained from a human donor with chronic lymphocytic leukemia. This chain connects TRBV11-2 to TRBJ2-3, with D possibly being TRBD2 (5 bases). This sample comprised PBMCs, obtained at disease progression, from a patient treated with ibrutinib. The CDR3 spells CASSLLRVPDTQYF. CDR3 sequence (DNA): TGTGCCAGCAGCTTATTGAGGGTACCAGATACGCAGTATTTT.